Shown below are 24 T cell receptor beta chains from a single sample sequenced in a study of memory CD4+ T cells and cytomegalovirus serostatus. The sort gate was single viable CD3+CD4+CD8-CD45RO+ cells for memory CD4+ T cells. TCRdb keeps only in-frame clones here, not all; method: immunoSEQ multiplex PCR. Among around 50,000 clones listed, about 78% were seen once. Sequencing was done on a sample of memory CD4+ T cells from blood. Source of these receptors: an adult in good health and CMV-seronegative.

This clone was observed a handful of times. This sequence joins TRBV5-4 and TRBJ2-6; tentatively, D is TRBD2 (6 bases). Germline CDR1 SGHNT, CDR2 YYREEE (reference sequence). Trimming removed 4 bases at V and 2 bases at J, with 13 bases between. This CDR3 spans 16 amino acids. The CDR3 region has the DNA TGTGCCAGCAGCATAATCGGGGGTACTGGGGCCAACGTCCTGACTTTC. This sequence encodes CASSIIGGTGANVLTF.

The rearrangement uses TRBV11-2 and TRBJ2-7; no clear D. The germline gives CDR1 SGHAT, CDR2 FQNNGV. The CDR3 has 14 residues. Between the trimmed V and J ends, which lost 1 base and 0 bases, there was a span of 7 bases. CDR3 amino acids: CASSLAPSSYEQYF. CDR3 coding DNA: TGTGCCAGCAGCTTAGCCCCTAGCTCCTACGAGCAGTACTTC.

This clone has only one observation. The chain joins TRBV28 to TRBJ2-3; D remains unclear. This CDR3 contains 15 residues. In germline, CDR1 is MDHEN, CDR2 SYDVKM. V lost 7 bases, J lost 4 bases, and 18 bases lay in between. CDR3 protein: CASTPPGRMADTQYF. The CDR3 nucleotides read TGTGCCAGCACCCCCCCCGGCAGGATGGCAGATACGCAGTATTTT.

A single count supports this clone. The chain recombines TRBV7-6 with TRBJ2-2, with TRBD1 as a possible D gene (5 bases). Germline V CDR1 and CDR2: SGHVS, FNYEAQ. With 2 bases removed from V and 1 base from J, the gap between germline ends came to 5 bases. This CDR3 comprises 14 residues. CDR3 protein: CASSLQGNTGELFF. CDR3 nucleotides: TGTGCCAGCAGCTTACAGGGGAACACCGGGGAGCTGTTTTTT.

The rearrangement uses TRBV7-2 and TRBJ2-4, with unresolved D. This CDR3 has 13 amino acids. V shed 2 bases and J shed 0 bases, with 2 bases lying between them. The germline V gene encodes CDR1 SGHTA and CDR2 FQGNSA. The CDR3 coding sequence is TGTGCCAGCAGCTTACTAGCCAAAAACATTCAGTACTTC. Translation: CASSLLAKNIQYF.

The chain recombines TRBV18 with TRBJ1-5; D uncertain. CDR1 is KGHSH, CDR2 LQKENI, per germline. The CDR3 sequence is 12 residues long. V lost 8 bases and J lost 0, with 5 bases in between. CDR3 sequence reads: CASSNSNQPQHF. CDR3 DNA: TGTGCCAGCAGCAATAGCAATCAGCCCCAGCATTTT.

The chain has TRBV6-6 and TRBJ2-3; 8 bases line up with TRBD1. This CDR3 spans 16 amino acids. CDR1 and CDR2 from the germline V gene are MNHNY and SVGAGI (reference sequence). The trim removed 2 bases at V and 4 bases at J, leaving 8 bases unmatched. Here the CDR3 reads CASSYPPGGGPDTQYF. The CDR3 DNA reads TGTGCCAGCAGTTACCCGCCAGGGGGCGGCCCAGATACGCAGTATTTT.

The CDR3 nucleotides are TGCAGCGTTGATAGGAGGGCAGGGGGGGCATTTGAGCAGTTCTTC. This gives the protein CSVDRRAGGAFEQFF. This sequence joins TRBV29-1 and TRBJ2-1; TRBD1 or TRBD2 may be the D gene (7 bases each). Trimming cost V 3 bases and J 9 bases, with 21 bases left between them. Germline V lookup: CDR1 SQVTM, CDR2 ANQGSEA. The CDR3 extends over 15 amino acids.

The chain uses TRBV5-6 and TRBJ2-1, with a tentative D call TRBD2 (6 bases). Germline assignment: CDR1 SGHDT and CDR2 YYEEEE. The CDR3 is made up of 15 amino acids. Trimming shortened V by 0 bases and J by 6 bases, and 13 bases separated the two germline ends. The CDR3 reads CASSLAGGIGNEQFF. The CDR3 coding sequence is TGTGCCAGCAGCTTGGCTGGGGGGATAGGCAATGAGCAGTTCTTC.

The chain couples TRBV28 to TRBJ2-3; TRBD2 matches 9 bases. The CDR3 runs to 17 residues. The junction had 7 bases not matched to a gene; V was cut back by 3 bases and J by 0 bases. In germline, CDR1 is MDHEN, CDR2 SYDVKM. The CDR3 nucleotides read TGTGCCAGCAGTTTCGGGAGCGGGAGGACTAGCACAGATACGCAGTATTTT. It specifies CASSFGSGRTSTDTQYF. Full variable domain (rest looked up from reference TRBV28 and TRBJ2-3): DVKVTQSSRYLVKRTGEKVFLECVQDMDHENMFWYRQDPGLGLRLIYFSYDVKMKEKGDIPEGYSVSREKKERFSLILESASTNQTSMYLCASSFGSGRTSTDTQYFGPGTRLTVL.

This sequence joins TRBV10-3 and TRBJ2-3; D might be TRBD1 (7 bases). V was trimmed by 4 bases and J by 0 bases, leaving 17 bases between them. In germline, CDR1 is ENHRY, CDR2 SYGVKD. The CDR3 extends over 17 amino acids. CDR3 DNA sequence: TGTGCCATCAGTGTAACCGCGGGACAGATGAGCACAGATACGCAGTATTTT. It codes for CAISVTAGQMSTDTQYF.

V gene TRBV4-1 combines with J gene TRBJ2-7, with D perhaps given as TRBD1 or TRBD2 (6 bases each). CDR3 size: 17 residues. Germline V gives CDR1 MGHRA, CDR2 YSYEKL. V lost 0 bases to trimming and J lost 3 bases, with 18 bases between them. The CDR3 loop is CASSQDRGGTLNYEQYF. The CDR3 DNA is TGCGCCAGCAGCCAAGATCGAGGGGGGACCTTAAACTACGAGCAGTACTTC.

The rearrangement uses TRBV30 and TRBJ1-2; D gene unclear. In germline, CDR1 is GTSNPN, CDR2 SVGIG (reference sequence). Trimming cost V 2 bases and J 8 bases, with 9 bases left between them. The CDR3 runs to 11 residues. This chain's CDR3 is CAWSNSVGYTF. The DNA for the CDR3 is TGTGCCTGGAGTAATTCAGTGGGCTACACCTTC.

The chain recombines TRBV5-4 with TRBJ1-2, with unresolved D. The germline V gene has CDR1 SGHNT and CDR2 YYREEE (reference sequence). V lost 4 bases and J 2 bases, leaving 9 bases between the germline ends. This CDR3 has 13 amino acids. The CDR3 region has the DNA TGTGCCAGCAGCCCGACCGCCAACTATGGCTACACCTTC. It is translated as CASSPTANYGYTF.

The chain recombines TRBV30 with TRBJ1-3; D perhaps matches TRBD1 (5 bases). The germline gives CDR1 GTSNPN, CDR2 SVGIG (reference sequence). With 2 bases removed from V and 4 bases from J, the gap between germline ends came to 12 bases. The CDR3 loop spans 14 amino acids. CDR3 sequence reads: CAWSRREAGNTIYF. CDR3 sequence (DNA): TGTGCCTGGAGTCGCAGGGAGGCCGGAAACACCATATATTTT.

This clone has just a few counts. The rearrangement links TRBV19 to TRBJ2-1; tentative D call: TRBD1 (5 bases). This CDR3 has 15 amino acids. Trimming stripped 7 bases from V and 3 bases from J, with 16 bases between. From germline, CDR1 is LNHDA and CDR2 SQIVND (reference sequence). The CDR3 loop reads CASTQGGLLYNEQFF. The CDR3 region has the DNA TGTGCCAGTACCCAGGGTGGCTTACTCTACAATGAGCAGTTCTTC.

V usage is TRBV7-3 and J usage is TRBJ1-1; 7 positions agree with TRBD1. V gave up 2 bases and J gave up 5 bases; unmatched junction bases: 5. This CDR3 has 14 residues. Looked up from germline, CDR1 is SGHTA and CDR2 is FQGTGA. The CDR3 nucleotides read TGTGCCAGCAGCTTAGAGGGGGCGAGAACTGAAGCTTTCTTT. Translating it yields CASSLEGARTEAFF.

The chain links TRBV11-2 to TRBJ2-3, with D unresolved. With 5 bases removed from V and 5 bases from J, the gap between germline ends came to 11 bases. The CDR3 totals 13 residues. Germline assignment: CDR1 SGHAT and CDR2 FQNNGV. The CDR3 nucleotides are TGTGCCAGCAGCGCCCGACTTAAAGATACGCAGTATTTT. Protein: CASSARLKDTQYF. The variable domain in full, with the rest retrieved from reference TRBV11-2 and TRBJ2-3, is EAGVAQSPRYKIIEKRQSVAFWCNPISGHATLYWYQQILGQGPKLLIQFQNNGVVDDSQLPKDRFSAERLKGVDSTLKIQPAKLEDSAVYLCASSARLKDTQYFGPGTRLTVL.

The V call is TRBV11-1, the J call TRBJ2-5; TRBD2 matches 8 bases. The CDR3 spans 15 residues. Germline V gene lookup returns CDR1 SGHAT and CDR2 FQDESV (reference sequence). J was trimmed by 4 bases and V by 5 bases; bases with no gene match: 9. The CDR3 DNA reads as TGTGCCAGCAGCCCCAGACTAGCGCGGGGAGAGACCCAGTACTTC. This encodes CASSPRLARGETQYF.

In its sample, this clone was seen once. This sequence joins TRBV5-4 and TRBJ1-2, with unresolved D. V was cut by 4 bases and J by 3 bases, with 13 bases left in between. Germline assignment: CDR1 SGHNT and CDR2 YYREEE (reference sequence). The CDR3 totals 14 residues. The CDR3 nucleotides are TGTGCCAGCAGCAACGAGATTGGGCACTATGGCTACACCTTC. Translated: CASSNEIGHYGYTF.

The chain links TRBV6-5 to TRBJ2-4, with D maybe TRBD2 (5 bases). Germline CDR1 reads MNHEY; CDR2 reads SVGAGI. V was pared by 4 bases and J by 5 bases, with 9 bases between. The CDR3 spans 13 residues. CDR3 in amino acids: CASSSPGENIQYF. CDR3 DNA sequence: TGTGCCAGCAGTTCCCCCGGGGAAAACATTCAGTACTTC.

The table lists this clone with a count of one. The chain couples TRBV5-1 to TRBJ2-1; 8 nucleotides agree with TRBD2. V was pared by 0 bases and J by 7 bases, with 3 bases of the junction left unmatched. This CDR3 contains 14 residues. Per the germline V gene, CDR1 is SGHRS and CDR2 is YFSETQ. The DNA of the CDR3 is TGCGCCAGCAGCTTGGAAGGCGGGGGGAATGAGCAGTTCTTC. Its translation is CASSLEGGGNEQFF.

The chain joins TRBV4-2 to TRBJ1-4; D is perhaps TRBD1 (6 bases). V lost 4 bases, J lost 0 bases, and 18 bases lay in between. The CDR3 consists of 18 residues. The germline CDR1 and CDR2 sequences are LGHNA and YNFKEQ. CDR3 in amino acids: CASSPQGQGTATNEKLFF. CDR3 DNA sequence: TGTGCCAGCAGCCCTCAGGGGCAGGGGACGGCAACTAATGAAAAACTGTTTTTT.

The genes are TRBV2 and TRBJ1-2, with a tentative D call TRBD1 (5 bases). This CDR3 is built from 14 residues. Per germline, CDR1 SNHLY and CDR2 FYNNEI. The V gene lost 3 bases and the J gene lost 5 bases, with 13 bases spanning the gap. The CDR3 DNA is TGTGCCAGCAGTGACTCCCGGGGGGGATATGGCTACACCTTC. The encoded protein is CASSDSRGGYGYTF.